This T cell receptor beta chain was obtained from a study of blood T cells in healthy people across ages. A second PCR, run for 7 to 11 cycles, used a sample-barcoded 5' primer plus a J-beta primer mix. Using its own MiXCR run on the 5' RACE reads, TCRdb lists one record per CDR3 protein. The sample carries about 1.8 million distinct CDR3 sequences, approximately 50% recorded once. Germline V gives CDR1 LGHDT, CDR2 YNNKEL (reference sequence). The CDR3 length is 15 residues. The V gene lost 4 bases and the J gene lost 0 bases, with 10 bases spanning the gap. The sequencing input was blood. The chain combines TRBV3-1 with TRBJ2-1; D may match TRBD1 or TRBD2 (5 bases each). The sequence was obtained from a woman between 35 and 50 years old in good health. The CDR3 region has the DNA TGTGCCAGCAGCCGTAAGGGGACCTCCTACAATGAGCAGTTCTTC. Amino acid sequence: CASSRKGTSYNEQFF.